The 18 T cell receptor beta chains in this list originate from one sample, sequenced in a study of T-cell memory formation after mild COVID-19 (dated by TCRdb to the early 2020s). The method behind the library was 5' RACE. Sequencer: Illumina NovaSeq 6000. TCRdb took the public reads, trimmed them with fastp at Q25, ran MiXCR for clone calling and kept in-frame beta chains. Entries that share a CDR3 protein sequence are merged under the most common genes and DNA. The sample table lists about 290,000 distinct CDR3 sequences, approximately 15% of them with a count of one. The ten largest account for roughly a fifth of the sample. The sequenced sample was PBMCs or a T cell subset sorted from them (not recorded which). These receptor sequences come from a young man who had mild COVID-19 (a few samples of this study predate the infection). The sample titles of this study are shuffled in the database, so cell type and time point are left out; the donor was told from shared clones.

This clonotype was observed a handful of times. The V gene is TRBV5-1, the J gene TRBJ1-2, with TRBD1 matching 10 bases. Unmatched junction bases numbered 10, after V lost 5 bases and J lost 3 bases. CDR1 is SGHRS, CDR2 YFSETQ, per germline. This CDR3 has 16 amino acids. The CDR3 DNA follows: TGCGCCAGCAGTCAGACCCCGGGACAGGGGCACTATGGCTACACCTTC. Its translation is CASSQTPGQGHYGYTF.

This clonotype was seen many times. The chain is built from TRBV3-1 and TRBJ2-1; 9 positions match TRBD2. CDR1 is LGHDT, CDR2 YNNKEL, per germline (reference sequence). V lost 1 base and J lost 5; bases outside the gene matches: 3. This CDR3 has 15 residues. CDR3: CASSQAASGDNEQFF. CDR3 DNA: TGTGCCAGCAGCCAAGCGGCTAGCGGGGACAATGAGCAGTTCTTC.

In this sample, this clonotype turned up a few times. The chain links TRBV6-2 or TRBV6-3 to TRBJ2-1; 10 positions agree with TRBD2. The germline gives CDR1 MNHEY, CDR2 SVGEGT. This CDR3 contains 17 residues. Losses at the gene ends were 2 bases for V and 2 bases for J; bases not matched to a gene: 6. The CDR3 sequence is CASSYRASGGPYNEQFF. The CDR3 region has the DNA TGTGCCAGCAGTTACAGGGCTAGCGGGGGCCCCTACAATGAGCAGTTCTTC.

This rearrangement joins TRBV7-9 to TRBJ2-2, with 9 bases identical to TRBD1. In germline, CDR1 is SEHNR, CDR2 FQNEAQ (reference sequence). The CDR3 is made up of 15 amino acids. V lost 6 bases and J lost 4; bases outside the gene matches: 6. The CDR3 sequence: CASSLDRGSTGELFF. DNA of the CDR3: TGTGCCAGCAGTTTGGACAGGGGCAGCACCGGGGAGCTGTTTTTT.

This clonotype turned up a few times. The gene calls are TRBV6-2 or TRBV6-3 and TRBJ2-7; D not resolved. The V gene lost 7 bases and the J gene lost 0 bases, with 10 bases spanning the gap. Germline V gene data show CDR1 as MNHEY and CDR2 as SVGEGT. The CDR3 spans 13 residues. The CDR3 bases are TGTGCCAGCATCCGCCCGCGCTCCTACGAGCAGTACGTC. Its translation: CASIRPRSYEQYV.

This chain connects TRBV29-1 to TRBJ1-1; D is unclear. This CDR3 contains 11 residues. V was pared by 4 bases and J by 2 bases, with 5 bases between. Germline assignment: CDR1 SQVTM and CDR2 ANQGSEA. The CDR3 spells CSVAVNTEAFF. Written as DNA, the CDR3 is TGCAGCGTTGCCGTTAACACTGAAGCTTTCTTT.

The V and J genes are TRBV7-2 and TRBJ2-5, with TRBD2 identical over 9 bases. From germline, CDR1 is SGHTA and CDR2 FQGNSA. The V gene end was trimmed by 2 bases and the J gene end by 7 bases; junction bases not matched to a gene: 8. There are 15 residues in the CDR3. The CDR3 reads CASSLQAGGPGTQYF. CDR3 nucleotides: TGTGCCAGCAGCTTACAGGCGGGGGGGCCTGGGACCCAGTACTTC.

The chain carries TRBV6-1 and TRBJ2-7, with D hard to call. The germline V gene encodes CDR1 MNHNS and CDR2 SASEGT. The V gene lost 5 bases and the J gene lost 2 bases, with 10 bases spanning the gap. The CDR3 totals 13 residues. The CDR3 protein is CASSPRITYEQYV. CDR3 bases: TGTGCCAGCAGTCCCCGTATTACCTACGAGCAGTACGTC.

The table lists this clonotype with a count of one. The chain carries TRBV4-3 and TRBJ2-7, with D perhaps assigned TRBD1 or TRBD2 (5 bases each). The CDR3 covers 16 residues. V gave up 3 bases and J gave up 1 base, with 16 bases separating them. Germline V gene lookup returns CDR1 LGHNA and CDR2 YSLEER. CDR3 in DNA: TGCGCCAGCAGCCACAGAGGGGAATTGGGTTCCTACGAGCAGTACTTC. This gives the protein CASSHRGELGSYEQYF.

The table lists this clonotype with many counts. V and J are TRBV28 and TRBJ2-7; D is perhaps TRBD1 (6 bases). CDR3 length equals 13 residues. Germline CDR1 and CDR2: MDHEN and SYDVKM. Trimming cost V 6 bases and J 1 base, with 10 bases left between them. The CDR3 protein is CASSPGQSYEQYV. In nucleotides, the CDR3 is TGTGCCAGCAGCCCCGGACAGTCCTACGAGCAGTACGTC.

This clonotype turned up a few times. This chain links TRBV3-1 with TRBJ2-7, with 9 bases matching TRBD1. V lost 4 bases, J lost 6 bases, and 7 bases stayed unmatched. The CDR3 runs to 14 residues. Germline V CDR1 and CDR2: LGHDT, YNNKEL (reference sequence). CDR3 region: CASSLGQGISEQYF. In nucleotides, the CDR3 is TGTGCCAGCAGCCTGGGACAGGGAATCAGCGAGCAGTACTTC.

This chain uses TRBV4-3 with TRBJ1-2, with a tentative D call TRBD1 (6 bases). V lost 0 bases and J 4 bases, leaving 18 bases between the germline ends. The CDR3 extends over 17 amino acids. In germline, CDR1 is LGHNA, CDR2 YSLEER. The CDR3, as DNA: TGCGCCAGCAGCCAAGATCAAGCGGGGGCGCAGGTCTATGGCTACACCTTC. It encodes CASSQDQAGAQVYGYTF.

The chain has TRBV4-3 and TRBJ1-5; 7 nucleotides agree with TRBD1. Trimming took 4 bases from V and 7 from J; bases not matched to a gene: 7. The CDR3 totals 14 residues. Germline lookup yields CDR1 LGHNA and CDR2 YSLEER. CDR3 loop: CASSPGTDKQPQHF. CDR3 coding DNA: TGCGCCAGCAGCCCCGGGACAGATAAACAGCCCCAGCATTTT.

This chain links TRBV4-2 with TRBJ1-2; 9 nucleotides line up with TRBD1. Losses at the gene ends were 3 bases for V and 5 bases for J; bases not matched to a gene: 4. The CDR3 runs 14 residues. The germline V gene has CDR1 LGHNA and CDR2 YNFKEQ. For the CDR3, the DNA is TGTGCCAGCAGCCACACCGGACAGGGGTATGGCTACACCTTC. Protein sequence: CASSHTGQGYGYTF.

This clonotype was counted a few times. Written as DNA, the CDR3 is TGTGCCAGCAGTTCCGGGGGAATTGGAATTCAAGAGACCCAGTACTTC. Encoded protein: CASSSGGIGIQETQYF. The gene calls are TRBV6-8 and TRBJ2-5, with D possibly TRBD2 on 6 matching bases. Looked up from germline, CDR1 is MNHGY and CDR2 is SAAAGT. The V end was cut by 4 bases, the J end by 2 bases, with 17 bases between. The CDR3 is 16 amino acids.

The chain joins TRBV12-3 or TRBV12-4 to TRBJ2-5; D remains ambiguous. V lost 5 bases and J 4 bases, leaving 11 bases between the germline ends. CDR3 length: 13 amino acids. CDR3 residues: CASSLNWGETQYF. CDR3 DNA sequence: TGTGCCAGCAGTCTCAACTGGGGAGAGACCCAGTACTTC.

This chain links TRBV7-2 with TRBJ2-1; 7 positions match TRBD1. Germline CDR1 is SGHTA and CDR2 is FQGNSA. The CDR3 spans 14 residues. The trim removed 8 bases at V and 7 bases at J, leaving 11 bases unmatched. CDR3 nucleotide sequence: TGTGCCAGCTCTAGGGGGCTCTTAGGGAATGAGCAGTTCTTC. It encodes CASSRGLLGNEQFF.

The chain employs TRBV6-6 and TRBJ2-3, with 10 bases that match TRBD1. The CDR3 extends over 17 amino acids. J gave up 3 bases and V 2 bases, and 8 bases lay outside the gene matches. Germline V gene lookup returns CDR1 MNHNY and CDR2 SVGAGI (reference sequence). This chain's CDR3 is CASSYTATGGKTDTQYF. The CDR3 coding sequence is TGTGCCAGCAGTTACACCGCGACAGGGGGCAAAACAGATACGCAGTATTTT.